These T cell receptor beta chains were read from a single sample in a study of T cell responses to AZD1222 COVID-19 vaccine. Here immunoSEQ multiplex PCR was the method, and the copy in TCRdb shows in-frame clones only, minus some. The sample lists roughly 100,000 clones, roughly 88% occurring once. This material consisted of peripheral blood, taken on day 0 of AZD1222 vaccination. These receptors were collected from an adult in good health. The conserved cysteine and the conserved F or W are not part of the CDR3 here. The order of the fields is V gene, J gene, CDR3 protein.

v_gene: TRBV12-3/TRBV12-4
j_gene: TRBJ2-2
CDR3aa: ASSFRTRGELF

v_gene: TRBV11-2
j_gene: TRBJ2-1
CDR3aa: ASTNGLAENNEQF

v_gene: TRBV19
j_gene: TRBJ1-2
CDR3aa: ASSGSPLPNYGYT

v_gene: TRBV12-3/TRBV12-4
j_gene: TRBJ2-3
CDR3aa: ASSLLEDTQY

v_gene: TRBV7-2
j_gene: TRBJ1-2
CDR3aa: ASSLADTYGYT

v_gene: TRBV5-1
j_gene: TRBJ2-1
CDR3aa: ASGSRDPANEQF

v_gene: TRBV24-1
j_gene: TRBJ2-1
CDR3aa: ATSDFEGQGSYNEQF

v_gene: TRBV5-6
j_gene: TRBJ1-2
CDR3aa: ASSLNRVGGYT

v_gene: TRBV28
j_gene: TRBJ2-7
CDR3aa: ASRGQSSYEQY

v_gene: TRBV6-5
j_gene: TRBJ1-2
CDR3aa: ASSSRGQGEYGYT